This record concerns one T cell receptor (beta chain) sequence. The repertoire was sequenced with immunoSEQ multiplex PCR; TCRdb's copy has only in-frame clones and lacks some. The sample has 90,000 to 120,000 clones; less than 95% are singletons. The sample originates from a study of T cell changes during pregnancy in multiple sclerosis. The sequenced sample was peripheral blood, obtained in the third trimester of pregnancy. The sequence was obtained from a female donor in good health, enrolled as a control in a pregnancy study.

This CDR3 is CASGLRGSTEAFF. The CDR3 DNA reads TGTGCTAGTGGTCTCAGGGGGAGCACTGAAGCTTTCTTT. The rearrangement links TRBV12-5 to TRBJ1-1; TRBD1 aligns across 7 bases. Germline trimming cut 5 bases from V and 4 bases from J; bases unmatched to any gene: 4. There are 13 residues in the CDR3. The germline CDR1 and CDR2 sequences are LGHNT and FRNRAP. Based on the CDR3 plus reference TRBV12-5 and TRBJ1-1, the full variable domain is DARVTQTPRHKVTEMGQEVTMRCQPILGHNTVFWYRQTMMQGLELLAYFRNRAPLDDSGMPKDRFSAEMPDATLATLKIQPSEPRDSAVYFCASGLRGSTEAFFGQGTRLTVV.